The clone carrying this T cell receptor (beta chain) was picked up a small number of times. The data stem from a study of shared clonotypes between healthy human individuals. The V and J ends lost 6 bases and 1 base respectively, with 12 bases between them. Germline CDR1 ENHRY, CDR2 SYGVKD. This CDR3 is 14 amino acids long. Method: immunoSEQ multiplex PCR; TCRdb's copy keeps in-frame clones and lacks some. The sample shows 850,000 to 1,200,000 clones, around four fifths of them seen only once. Source material: memory CD4+ T cells sorted from blood. Subset indicated: CD45RA-negative fraction. The chain employs TRBV10-3 and TRBJ1-1; D perhaps matches TRBD1 (5 bases). This clonotype was sampled from a man aged 18 to 30 in good health. The CDR3 sequence is CAISYATGNTEAFF. CDR3 bases: TGTGCCATCAGCTACGCAACAGGGAACACTGAAGCTTTCTTT.